This T cell receptor beta chain appears in the sequencing data of a study of shared clonotypes between healthy human individuals. General study points: What naive subsets generally showed was a larger estimated richness than memory subsets showed. Rarefaction indicated that sorted-subset sequencing remained incomplete although depth was large.

In germline, CDR1 is MNHEY, CDR2 SMNVEV (reference sequence). The CDR3 has 13 residues. Trimming cost V 8 bases and J 4 bases, with 11 bases left between them. Remarks on this clone: Its antigen is unknown.

Data came from immunoSEQ multiplex PCR; TCRdb stores just in-frame clones and leaves some out. The table shows about 2,100,000 clones, with about 93% occurring only once. Terminally differentiated effector memory CD45RA+ cells were excluded by CCR7 positive selection of CD45RO-negative cells. The study drew all its donors from Caucasian adults living in Nashville, Tennessee. The origin of this receptor is a man younger than 35 in good health. Some clones in this sample may be carry-over from other donors' samples. The V and J genes are TRBV27 and TRBJ2-2, with D perhaps matching TRBD1 (7 bases). Sequencing used naive CD8+ T cells from PBMCs. The CDR3 coding sequence is TGTGCCAGCGGTCAGGGGGGCACCGGGGAGCTGTTTTTT. Its protein is CASGQGGTGELFF.